What follows are 28 T cell receptor beta chains derived from one specimen sequenced in a study of blood T cell repertoires in COVID-19. Profiling relied on immunoSEQ multiplex PCR, and the TCRdb table lists in-frame clones only, not all of them. Here the sample spans 150,000 to 200,000 clones, roughly 89% being singletons. Sequences were obtained from peripheral blood. Source of these receptors: a man younger than 35 with active or convalescent COVID-19.

This chain uses TRBV5-5 with TRBJ1-5, with 7 bases that match TRBD1. V lost 2 bases and J lost 0; bases outside the gene matches: 2. The germline V gene has CDR1 SGHKS and CDR2 YYEKEE (reference sequence). CDR3 size: 15 residues. The CDR3 DNA sequence: TGTGCCAGCAGCTTAGAGGGGGCTAGCAATCAGCCCCAGCATTTT. It encodes CASSLEGASNQPQHF.

The chain links TRBV4-1 to TRBJ2-1, with D possibly TRBD2 on 5 matching bases. V lost 8 bases and J lost 7, with 15 bases in between. The length of the CDR3 is 13 residues. CDR1 and CDR2 from the germline V gene are MGHRA and YSYEKL. The CDR3 reads CASSVGNLNEQFF. The CDR3 DNA sequence: TGCGCCAGCTCGGTCGGGAACTTGAATGAGCAGTTCTTC.

The rearrangement links TRBV12-5 to TRBJ2-3, with 11 bases aligning to TRBD1. The germline V gene has CDR1 LGHNT and CDR2 FRNRAP. CDR3 length equals 15 residues. Losses at the gene ends were 8 bases for V and 4 bases for J; bases not matched to a gene: 8. The CDR3 DNA is TGTGCTAGTTTGGGAGGGACAGGGGGATCAGATACGCAGTATTTT. Translated, it gives CASLGGTGGSDTQYF.

The chain employs TRBV30 and TRBJ2-7; D remains unclear. Trimming pared 0 bases from V and 2 bases from J, leaving 14 bases between. This CDR3 has 15 residues. From germline, CDR1 is GTSNPN and CDR2 SVGIG (reference sequence). The CDR3 DNA follows: TGTGCCTGGAGTGTAGGCGGTCACGGCCCCTACGAGCAGTACTTC. Amino acid sequence: CAWSVGGHGPYEQYF.

This chain uses TRBV19 with TRBJ2-3; no reliable D call. This CDR3 has 16 residues. V shed 5 bases and J shed 2 bases, with 17 bases lying between them. In germline, CDR1 is LNHDA, CDR2 SQIVND (reference sequence). CDR3 sequence reads: CASSRSSTLNTDTQYF. DNA for the CDR3: TGTGCCAGTAGTCGTTCGTCCACATTGAACACAGATACGCAGTATTTT. Looking up the rest from reference TRBV19 and TRBJ2-3 gives the full variable domain: DGGITQSPKYLFRKEGQNVTLSCEQNLNHDAMYWYRQDPGQGLRLIYYSQIVNDFQKGDIAEGYSVSREKKESFPLTVTSAQKNPTAFYLCASSRSSTLNTDTQYFGPGTRLTVL.

The chain is built from TRBV14 and TRBJ1-2; possibly TRBD1 for D (5 bases). V lost 4 bases and J 2 bases, leaving 14 bases between the germline ends. Germline CDR1 and CDR2: SGHDN and FVKESK. The CDR3 is 15 residues long. The CDR3 coding sequence is TGTGCCAGCAGCCTCAGGGAAAGACACAACTATGGCTACACCTTC. This encodes CASSLRERHNYGYTF.

This rearrangement joins TRBV7-9 to TRBJ1-2; TRBD1 is a possible D gene (5 bases). Germline V gene data show CDR1 as SEHNR and CDR2 as FQNEAQ (reference sequence). The CDR3 covers 13 residues. Trimming removed 5 bases from V and 8 bases from J, with 15 bases in between. CDR3 sequence (DNA): TGTGCCAGCAGCCAAGAAAGGGGTTCAGGCTACACCTTC. Translating gives CASSQERGSGYTF.

J is TRBJ1-1 and V is TRBV6-5; 7 bases fit TRBD1. Trimming at V came to 6 bases and at J to 0 bases, leaving 4 bases not matched to a gene. This CDR3 comprises 14 residues. The germline gives CDR1 MNHEY, CDR2 SVGAGI. The CDR3 DNA sequence: TGTGCCAGCAGGGATGGGACAGTGAACACTGAAGCTTTCTTT. It is translated as CASRDGTVNTEAFF.

V and J are TRBV3-1 (or the pseudogene TRBV3-2) and TRBJ2-1, with D possibly TRBD2 on 5 matching bases. The V end lost 6 bases, the J end lost 6 bases, and 9 bases lay between the germline ends. CDR1 is LGHDT, CDR2 YNNKEL, per germline (reference sequence). This CDR3 region has 12 residues. The CDR3: CASRNGGNEQFF. DNA for the CDR3: TGTGCCAGCAGGAACGGAGGCAATGAGCAGTTCTTC.

The chain carries TRBV2 and TRBJ2-1; 13 bases match TRBD2. CDR3 length: 14 amino acids. The germline CDR1 and CDR2 sequences are SNHLY and FYNNEI. V lost 6 bases, J lost 8 bases, and 4 bases stayed unmatched. CDR3 DNA sequence: TGTGCCAGCAGAGGACTAGCGGGAGTGGATGAGCAGTTCTTC. Residues: CASRGLAGVDEQFF.

This chain uses TRBV4-1 with TRBJ1-5; 7 positions match TRBD1. Germline CDR1 reads MGHRA; CDR2 reads YSYEKL. This CDR3 contains 17 residues. V lost 0 bases to trimming and J lost 9 bases; unmatched junction nucleotides: 14. This CDR3 reads CASSQEFGGTAFWPQHF. The CDR3 nucleotides read TGCGCCAGCAGCCAAGAGTTTGGGGGGACAGCATTTTGGCCCCAGCATTTT.

The chain recombines TRBV5-1 with TRBJ2-3; 10 bases align to TRBD2. The ends lost 4 bases at V and 0 bases at J; junction bases unmatched: 8. CDR1 and CDR2 from the germline V gene are SGHRS and YFSETQ. The CDR3 consists of 17 residues. The CDR3 loop is CASSLGTSVSSTDTQYF. The CDR3 nucleotides read TGCGCCAGCAGCCTGGGGACTAGCGTTTCTAGCACAGATACGCAGTATTTT.

The chain is built from TRBV7-2 and TRBJ2-7; 7 bases agree with TRBD2. V shed 5 bases, J shed 3 bases, and the junction held 4 bases outside the gene matches. Germline assignment: CDR1 SGHTA and CDR2 FQGNSA. CDR3 length: 13 residues. CDR3 region: CASSASGNYEQYF. The CDR3 DNA is TGTGCCAGCAGCGCCAGCGGGAACTACGAGCAGTACTTC.

As concerns this clone: Other DNA sequences in the same sample also yield this CDR3. The J gene is TRBJ1-4, the V gene TRBV5-4; D is unresolved. Looked up from germline, CDR1 is SGHNT and CDR2 is YYREEE (reference sequence). This CDR3 is built from 14 residues. V was pared by 4 bases and J by 5 bases, with 12 bases between. The CDR3 DNA reads as TGTGCCAGCAGCCCTGGACTGCTAAATGAAAAACTGTTTTTT. Translated: CASSPGLLNEKLFF. Using reference TRBV5-4 and TRBJ1-4 for the parts outside the CDR3, the full variable domain is ETGVTQSPTHLIKTRGQQVTLRCSSQSGHNTVSWYQQALGQGPQFIFQYYREEENGRGNFPPRFSGLQFPNYSSELNVNALELDDSALYLCASSPGLLNEKLFFGSGTQLSVL.

The V and J genes are TRBV30 and TRBJ1-2; 10 nucleotides line up with TRBD1. V gave up 5 bases and J gave up 6 bases; unmatched junction bases: 3. The germline CDR1 and CDR2 sequences are GTSNPN and SVGIG (reference sequence). CDR3 size: 12 residues. CDR3 nucleotide sequence: TGTGCCTGGGGGACAGGGGAGGATGGCTACACCTTC. The encoded protein is CAWGTGEDGYTF.

A remark on this clone: In the same sample, other DNA sequences code for this CDR3. The rearrangement uses TRBV18 and TRBJ1-1, with 9 bases matching TRBD1. The CDR3 has 14 amino acids. Germline V gene sequence: CDR1 KGHSH, CDR2 LQKENI. Losses at the gene ends were 6 bases for V and 2 bases for J; bases not matched to a gene: 4. CDR3 sequence: CASSPGQGNTEAFF. The CDR3 region has the DNA TGTGCCAGCTCGCCGGGACAGGGAAACACTGAAGCTTTCTTT.

The chain uses TRBV12-5 and TRBJ1-6; 7 bases fit TRBD1. Germline CDR1 is LGHNT and CDR2 is FRNRAP. This CDR3 spans 14 amino acids. The V gene end was trimmed by 5 bases and the J gene end by 6 bases; junction bases not matched to a gene: 4. The CDR3 region has the DNA TGTGCTAGTGGTAATCAGGGGGGTAATTCACCCCTCCACTTT. This encodes CASGNQGGNSPLHF.

J is TRBJ1-5 and V is TRBV28; the D is unclear. The CDR3 runs to 16 residues. Trimming left V 6 bases short and J 4 bases short, with 19 bases between. Germline lookup yields CDR1 MDHEN and CDR2 SYDVKM. CDR3 coding DNA: TGTGCCAGCAGGCCCCCTTCGCCGACGGGGAATCAGCCCCAGCATTTT. This codes for CASRPPSPTGNQPQHF.

The chain has TRBV29-1 and TRBJ2-7, with 8 bases lining up with TRBD2. CDR3 size: 13 residues. Germline trimming cut 4 bases from V and 6 bases from J; bases unmatched to any gene: 8. From germline, CDR1 is SQVTM and CDR2 ANQGSEA. The CDR3 is CSVVGGRGVEQYF. The CDR3 DNA reads TGCAGCGTTGTTGGCGGGCGGGGGGTCGAGCAGTACTTC.

This clone has a handful of counts. The V gene is TRBV27, the J gene TRBJ2-7; a weak D match, TRBD1 (5 bases). The CDR3 contains 13 residues. V was cut by 3 bases and J by 5 bases, with 11 bases left in between. Germline V gene sequence: CDR1 MNHEY, CDR2 SMNVEV (reference sequence). CDR3 in amino acids: CASSFQGDNEQYF. The CDR3 DNA reads TGTGCCAGCAGTTTCCAGGGTGACAACGAGCAGTACTTC.

This clone was seen once. The V and J genes are TRBV7-3 and TRBJ2-2; 7 bases are a match to TRBD1. The J segment lost 1 base and the V segment lost 3 bases, leaving 2 bases of the junction unmatched. The CDR3 has 15 amino acids. The germline gives CDR1 SGHTA, CDR2 FQGTGA. CDR3 in amino acids: CASSFGDRNTGELFF. The DNA for the CDR3 is TGTGCCAGCAGCTTCGGGGACAGGAACACCGGGGAGCTGTTTTTT.

This sequence joins TRBV2 and TRBJ1-5; 10 nucleotides match TRBD1. J lost 5 bases, V lost 6 bases, and 4 bases had no gene match. This CDR3 is 14 amino acids long. CDR1 is SNHLY and CDR2 is FYNNEI in the germline V gene. The CDR3 loop reads CASSPGQGYQPQHF. The CDR3 coding sequence is TGTGCCAGCAGCCCGGGACAGGGGTATCAGCCCCAGCATTTT. Full variable domain (remainder filled in from reference TRBV2 and TRBJ1-5): EPEVTQTPSHQVTQMGQEVILRCVPISNHLYFYWYRQILGQKVEFLVSFYNNEISEKSEIFDDQFSVERPDGSNFTLKIRSTKLEDSAMYFCASSPGQGYQPQHFGDGTRLSIL.

The V gene is TRBV5-1, the J gene TRBJ2-7; the D is unclear. V lost 1 base and J 1 base, leaving 6 bases between the germline ends. This CDR3 is 13 amino acids long. Germline assignment: CDR1 SGHRS and CDR2 YFSETQ. CDR3 in DNA: TGCGCCAGCAGCTTGCTAGGTTCCTACGAGCAGTACTTC. It encodes CASSLLGSYEQYF.

The chain links TRBV2 to TRBJ1-2, with 8 positions matching TRBD1. Per germline, CDR1 SNHLY and CDR2 FYNNEI. V lost 3 bases to trimming and J lost 6 bases; unmatched junction nucleotides: 3. There are 13 residues in the CDR3. CDR3 amino acids: CASSDRTGHGYTF. The CDR3 DNA is TGTGCCAGCAGTGACCGGACAGGGCATGGCTACACCTTC.

The genes are TRBV4-1 and TRBJ1-2; possible D gene TRBD1, 5 bases. This CDR3 is 16 amino acids long. The V and J ends lost 1 base and 8 bases respectively, with 20 bases between them. CDR1 is MGHRA and CDR2 is YSYEKL in the germline V gene. The CDR3 loop reads CASSQGGGDIGVGYTF. In DNA form, the CDR3 reads TGCGCCAGCAGCCAAGGCGGAGGGGATATCGGCGTAGGCTACACCTTC.

The CDR3 sequence is CANPNRTGGDSSHGTGELFF. The CDR3 DNA reads TGTGCCAACCCGAATCGGACAGGGGGGGACTCTAGTCACGGCACCGGGGAGCTGTTTTTT. V usage is TRBV2 and J usage is TRBJ2-2; 10 positions agree with TRBD1. Germline-derived CDR1 and CDR2 are SNHLY and FYNNEI. V gave up 10 bases and J gave up 4 bases; unmatched junction bases: 24. The CDR3 spans 20 residues. The full variable domain, its missing parts supplied by reference TRBV2 and TRBJ2-2, is EPEVTQTPSHQVTQMGQEVILRCVPISNHLYFYWYRQILGQKVEFLVSFYNNEISEKSEIFDDQFSVERPDGSNFTLKIRSTKLEDSAMYFCANPNRTGGDSSHGTGELFFGEGSRLTVL.

The gene calls are TRBV7-2 and TRBJ1-2; 8 bases fit TRBD1. The ends lost 5 bases at V and 8 bases at J; junction bases unmatched: 7. The CDR3 has 13 residues. CDR1 and CDR2 from the germline V gene are SGHTA and FQGNSA. Written as DNA, the CDR3 is TGTGCCAGCAGCCCCGGACAGGGCGTGGGCTACACCTTC. Translated, it gives CASSPGQGVGYTF.

CDR3 sequence: CASSRIADSGANVLTF. CDR3 bases: TGTGCCAGCAGCCGAATAGCAGACTCTGGGGCCAACGTCCTGACTTTC. The chain employs TRBV14 and TRBJ2-6; D gene unclear. This CDR3 has 16 residues. The germline V and J ends were trimmed by 4 bases and 0 bases, with 10 bases remaining between them. Germline lookup yields CDR1 SGHDN and CDR2 FVKESK.